This TCR beta chain was recorded in a study of molecular identifiers for immune sequencing clone quantification. Study summary: Split five ways in replicates, RNA from roughly 20,000 or 100,000 naive CD8 cells had four portions sequenced.

Study-wide findings and caveats: Spiked Jurkat TCR RNA originating from one cell could reportedly be identified amid approximately 950,000 naive cells.

TCRdb analysed the PCR reads with MiXCR anew, one entry per CDR3 protein. The table has about 330,000 distinct CDR3 sequences, roughly 24% seen once. The table lists this clonotype with many counts. The antigen remains unidentified. Naive CD8 libraries used about 20,000 to 1,000,000 sorted cells and 10%, 30% or 50% RNA. Using a CD8+CD4-CCR7+CD45RA+ phenotype, naive CD8 T cells were sorted. The material sequenced was naive CD8+ T cells from blood, with Jurkat cell RNA spiked in. Subset of the sample: FACS-sorted CD8+CD4-CCR7+CD45RA+ naive T cells. The TCR sequence derives from a human donor in good health. Some libraries in this study had Jurkat cell RNA spiked in.

CDR3: CASSLEGTSGYEQYF. In DNA form, the CDR3 reads TGTGCCAGCAGCTTGGAGGGGACTAGCGGGTACGAGCAGTACTTC. V and J are TRBV5-8 and TRBJ2-7, with 12 bases lining up with TRBD2. The germline V gene has CDR1 SGHTS and CDR2 YDEGEE. V shed 0 bases and J 4 bases; nucleotides not matched to a gene: 2. The CDR3 has 15 amino acids.